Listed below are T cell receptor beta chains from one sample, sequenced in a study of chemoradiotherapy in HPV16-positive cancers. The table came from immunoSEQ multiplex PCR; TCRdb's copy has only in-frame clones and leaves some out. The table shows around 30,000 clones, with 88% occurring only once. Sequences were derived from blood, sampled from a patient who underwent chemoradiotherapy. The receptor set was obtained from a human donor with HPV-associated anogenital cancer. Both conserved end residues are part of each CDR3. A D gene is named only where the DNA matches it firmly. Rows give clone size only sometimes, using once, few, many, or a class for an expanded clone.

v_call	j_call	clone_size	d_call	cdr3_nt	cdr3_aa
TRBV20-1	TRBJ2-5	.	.	TGCAGTGCTAGAGATCACGGAGGGCAGTACTTC	CSARDHGGQYF
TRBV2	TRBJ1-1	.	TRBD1	TGTGCCAGCAGTGAGGACAGGGGGGGGAACACTGAAGCTTTCTTT	CASSEDRGGNTEAFF
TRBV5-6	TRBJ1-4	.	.	TGTGCCAGCAGCTTGGTAGGGGTTGGTGAAAAACTGTTTTTT	CASSLVGVGEKLFF
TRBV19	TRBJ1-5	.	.	TGTGCCAGTAGCAGTCAGGGGAGTAATCAGCCCCAGCATTTT	CASSSQGSNQPQHF
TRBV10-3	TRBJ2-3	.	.	TGTGCCAGCAGTTTGGGGGGACAGAATACGCAGTATTTT	CASSLGGQNTQYF
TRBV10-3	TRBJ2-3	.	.	TGTGCCATCAGTGGGGAGGGGGGCCAAGATACGCAGTATTTT	CAISGEGGQDTQYF
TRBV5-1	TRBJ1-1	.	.	TGCGCCAGCAGCTGGGACCGACAGAGAGAAGCTTTCTTT	CASSWDRQREAFF
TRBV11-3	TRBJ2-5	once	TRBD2	TGTGCCAGCAGCCCGGGACTAGCTCAAGAGACCCAGTACTTC	CASSPGLAQETQYF
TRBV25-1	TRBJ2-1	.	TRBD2	TGTGCCAGCAGTCCGACTAGCGGGGCTCTTGAGCAGTTCTTC	CASSPTSGALEQFF
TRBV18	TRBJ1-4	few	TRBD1	TGTGCCAGCTCACCTAGACAGGGAGCAACTAATGAAAAACTGTTTTTT	CASSPRQGATNEKLFF
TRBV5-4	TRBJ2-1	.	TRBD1	TGTGCCAGCAGCCAGGGGACAGGGGGCTACAATGAGCAGTTCTTC	CASSQGTGGYNEQFF
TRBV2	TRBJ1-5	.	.	TGTGCCAGCAGCCTACAGGGCGATCAGCCCCAGCATTTT	CASSLQGDQPQHF
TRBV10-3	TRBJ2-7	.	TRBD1	TGTGCCACATCTCTGGGGACAGCTTCCTACGAGCAGTACTTC	CATSLGTASYEQYF
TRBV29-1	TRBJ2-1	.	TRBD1	TGCAGCGTTGAAGGAGAGACAGGGGAATCGGGGTCCTACAATGAGCAGTTCTTC	CSVEGETGESGSYNEQFF
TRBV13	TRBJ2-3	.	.	TGTGCCAGCAGCTTGCGGGACCGCTTCGGGTCAGATACGCAGTATTTT	CASSLRDRFGSDTQYF
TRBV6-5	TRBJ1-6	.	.	TGTGCCAGCTCCAGGGGCGAATCACCCCTCCACTTT	CASSRGESPLHF
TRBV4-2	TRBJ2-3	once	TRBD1	TGTGCCAGCCGCCCAGACAGGGACACAGATACGCAGTATTTT	CASRPDRDTDTQYF
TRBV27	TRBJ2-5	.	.	TGTGCCAGCAGTTTCCAACGGGGAGGACAAGAGACCCAGTACTTC	CASSFQRGGQETQYF
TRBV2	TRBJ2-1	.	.	TGTGCCAGCAGTATTACCGCTAGAAACAATGAGCAGTTCTTC	CASSITARNNEQFF
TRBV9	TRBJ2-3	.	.	TGTGCCAGCAGCGTGGGTGGGGGATTTGGGCCAGAAGATACGCAGTATTTT	CASSVGGGFGPEDTQYF
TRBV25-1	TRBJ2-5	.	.	TGTGCCAGCAGTGAATTTAGGAGGCAGGGTTGGTCTGAGACCCAGTACTTC	CASSEFRRQGWSETQYF
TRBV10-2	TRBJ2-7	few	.	TGCGCCAGCAGTGAGTCCTTAGTTTCGGTCTACGAGCAGTACTTC	CASSESLVSVYEQYF
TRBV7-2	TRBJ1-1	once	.	TGTGCCAGCAGCGGATTCAGGGGTAGACAAGCTTTCTTT	CASSGFRGRQAFF
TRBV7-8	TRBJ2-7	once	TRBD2	TGTGCCAGCAGCAGTTATGGGACTAGAATGCACGAGCAGTACTTC	CASSSYGTRMHEQYF
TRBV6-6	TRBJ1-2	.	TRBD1	TGTGCCAGCAGTACCCGGGACAGGGGTAACTATGGCTACACCTTC	CASSTRDRGNYGYTF
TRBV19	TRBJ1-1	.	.	TGTGCCAGTATGGAGGGACTTATGAACACTGAAGCTTTCTTT	CASMEGLMNTEAFF
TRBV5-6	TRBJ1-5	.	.	TGTGCCAGCAGCCTGTTTGGGGGTCGCTTAGCCCAGCATTTT	CASSLFGGRLAQHF
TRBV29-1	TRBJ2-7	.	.	TGCAGCGTCGTTAAGCTTTTAGGGAGCGGTGGACCCTCCTACGGGCAGTACTTC	CSVVKLLGSGGPSYGQYF
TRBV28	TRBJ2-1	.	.	TGTGCCAGCAGTTCATTCAAGATTCAGGAGGAGGTCGGGTACAATGAGCAGTTCTTC	CASSSFKIQEEVGYNEQFF
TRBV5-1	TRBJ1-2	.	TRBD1	TGCGCCAGCAGCCTAGAACAGGGGAAGGTCAGGGATGGCTACACCTTC	CASSLEQGKVRDGYTF
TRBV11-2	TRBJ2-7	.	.	TGTGCCAGCACCACGGGAGTAGCCCACGAGCAGTACTTC	CASTTGVAHEQYF
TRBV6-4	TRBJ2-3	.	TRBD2	TGTGCCAGCAGTGACCCAGCGGGGGGGACAGATACGCAGTATTTT	CASSDPAGGTDTQYF
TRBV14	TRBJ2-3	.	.	TGTGCCAGCAGCCTTAAACCGGTTTGGGGAAGGGGTACAGATACGCAGTATTTT	CASSLKPVWGRGTDTQYF
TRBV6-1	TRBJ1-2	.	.	TGTGCCAGCAGTGAAAGGACAGCTAACTATGGCTACACCTTC	CASSERTANYGYTF
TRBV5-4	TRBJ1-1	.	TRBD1	TGTGCCAGCAGCTTGGAGACAGGGGTGACTGAAGCTTTCTTT	CASSLETGVTEAFF
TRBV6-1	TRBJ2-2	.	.	TGTGCCAGCAGTGCTCACGGACAACGAAAAAACACCGGGGAGCTGTTTTTT	CASSAHGQRKNTGELFF
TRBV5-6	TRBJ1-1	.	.	TGTGCCAGCAGCTATTCGCGGGGCACTGAAGCTTTCTTT	CASSYSRGTEAFF
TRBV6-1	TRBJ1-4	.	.	TGTGCCAGCAGTGATGATCTCCGCCTAGGCGAAAAACTGTTTTTT	CASSDDLRLGEKLFF
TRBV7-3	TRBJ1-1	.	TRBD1	TGTGCCAGCAGCTTAATCCCCCCGGGACAGGGGTCCTTGAACACTGAAGCTTTCTTT	CASSLIPPGQGSLNTEAFF
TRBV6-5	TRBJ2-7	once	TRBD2	TGTGCCAGCAAGACTAGCGGGAGTTACGAGCAGTACTTC	CASKTSGSYEQYF
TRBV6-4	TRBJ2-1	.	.	TGTGCCAACACCGCCGGGCCTAGCACAGTCAATGAGCAGTTCTTC	CANTAGPSTVNEQFF
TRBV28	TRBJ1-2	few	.	TGTGCCAGCAGTTTACAGGTAGATGGCTACACCTTC	CASSLQVDGYTF
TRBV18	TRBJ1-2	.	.	TGTGCCAGCTCACCTGGGCCCCAGCAATATGGCTACACCTTC	CASSPGPQQYGYTF
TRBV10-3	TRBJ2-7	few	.	TGTGCCATCAGCCCGGGGGACGAGCAGTACTTC	CAISPGDEQYF
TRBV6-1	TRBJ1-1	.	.	TGTGCCAGCTTCCAATCTGAAGCTTTCTTT	CASFQSEAFF
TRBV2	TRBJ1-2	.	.	TGTGCCAGCAGTGCCAGGTCCTCCCAGACTGGCTACACCTTC	CASSARSSQTGYTF